This entry lists 16 T cell receptor delta chains sequenced from one sample in a study of γδ T cells in repeated Plasmodium falciparum infection (dated by TCRdb to the early 2020s). For bulk TCR repertoire analysis, Vgamma9/Vdelta2+ and Vdelta2-negative gammadelta T cell populations were isolated by flow sorting from peripheral blood mononuclear cells. The library was produced with multiplex PCR. The reads were generated on an Illumina MiSeq. The public reads were reprocessed by TCRdb using CATT, and rows of matching DNA were later combined. This sample comprises about 50,000 delta-chain clones, approximately 2% of them detected only once. Approximately 24% of the sample comes from the top ten. Sequencing was carried out using gamma-delta T cells from blood. Source of these receptors: a pool of human donors (malaria-infected and uninfected, not separated).

This clone showed up just a few times. This sequence may be a read error, since a much larger clone differs from it by one base. The V gene is TRDV1, the J gene TRDJ1; 8 nucleotides align to TRDD3. The J gene, missing from TCRdb, was assigned here through DNA to germline matching. V dropped 7 bases and J dropped 3; count of bases not matched to a gene: 25. Germline CDR1 TSWWSYY, CDR2 QGS. CDR3 size: 20 residues. CDR3 sequence (DNA): TGTGCTCTTGTTCGTTCTTCCTTCCGCTACTGGGGGGTATCCGCCGATAAACTCATCTTT. Encoded protein: CALVRSSFRYWGVSADKLIF.

A note on this clone: The translation of this DNA and the TCRdb protein of a much larger clone differ at residue 6, probably owing to a read error; the protein shown here is translated from the DNA. The chain is built from TRDV1 and TRDJ1; 12 positions agree with TRDD3. No J segment appears in TCRdb, so it was assigned here by matching the sequence to germline. With 4 bases clipped from V and 3 bases from J, the junction kept 21 bases outside the gene matches. CDR1 is TSWWSYY, CDR2 QGS, per germline. This CDR3 is 21 amino acids long. Here the CDR3 reads CALGVSRAFFYYWGIPDKLIF. As DNA, the CDR3 is TGTGCTCTTGGGGTCTCACGGGCCTTCTTTTATTACTGGGGGATACCCGATAAACTCATCTTT.

On this clone: The likely explanation is a read error, given a far larger clone one base away. This specimen includes other DNA sequences encoding the same CDR3. The chain employs TRDV3 and TRDJ1; TRDD3 agrees at 12 bases. The ends lost 1 base at V and 2 bases at J; junction bases unmatched: 14. The CDR3 is 18 residues long. Germline CDR1 and CDR2: TVYSNPD and GDNSRS (reference sequence). The DNA for the CDR3 is TGTGCCTTTACCCCAGTACTGGGGGATACAGAGATGACCGATAAACTCATCTTT. Protein sequence: CAFTPVLGDTEMTDKLIF.

Only a few counts were recorded for this clone. TCRdb records a much larger clone's protein for this DNA, with a difference at residue 9 that likely arises from a read error; the protein given is the translation of the DNA. V is TRAV38-2/DV8 and J is TRDJ1; 8 positions agree with TRDD3. TCRdb leaves out the J gene; it was filled in here by matching the DNA to germline. The junction had 25 bases not matched to a gene; V was cut back by 5 bases and J by 4 bases. The germline V gene encodes CDR1 TSESDYY and CDR2 QEAYKQQN. This CDR3 has 20 residues. CDR3 in amino acids: CAYSSPLLEGYAGQSDKLIF. The CDR3 coding sequence is TGTGCTTATAGTTCCCCCCTACTTGAGGGATACGCGGGCCAGAGCGATAAACTCATCTTT.

In this sample, this clone turned up a few times. The TCRdb protein comes from a much larger clone and disagrees with this DNA's translation at residue 8, likely due to a read error; the protein given here is derived from the DNA. The chain links TRDV2 to TRDJ1; the D gene is possibly TRDD3 (5 bases). No J segment appears in TCRdb, so it was assigned here by matching the sequence to germline. Trimming shortened V by 1 base and J by 4 bases, and 30 bases separated the two germline ends. Per germline, CDR1 GEAIGNYY and CDR2 EKD. This CDR3 spans 20 amino acids. The CDR3 DNA reads TGTGCCTGTGACACAGTCGCTTCAATCCGCGATACAAGGCGCGGCGATAAACTCATCTTT. It translates to CACDTVASIRDTRRGDKLIF.

This clone has just a few counts. This rearrangement joins TRDV1 to TRDJ3; 8 positions agree with TRDD3. Here the J gene came from matching the DNA to germline, since TCRdb omits it. Germline V gives CDR1 TSWWSYY, CDR2 QGS. J lost 0 bases, V lost 2 bases, and 12 bases had no gene match. The CDR3 spans 21 residues. CDR3 sequence (DNA): TGTGCTCTTGGGGAAACTAAGGATGGGGGATTTGTCTCCTGGGACACCCGACAGATGTTTTTC. Protein product: CALGETKDGGFVSWDTRQMFF.

Points on this clone: A read error may explain this, as a much larger clone is one base away. The V gene is TRDV1, the J gene TRDJ1, with TRDD3 matching 13 bases. Matching the DNA to germline supplied the J gene, which TCRdb does not give. V lost 2 bases and J lost 4; bases outside the gene matches: 34. CDR3 length: 26 amino acids. CDR1 TSWWSYY and CDR2 QGS come from the germline V gene. The CDR3 is CALGEARNCPSSNLLGDTHYDDKLIF. Written as DNA, the CDR3 is TGTGCTCTTGGGGAAGCCCGCAATTGTCCTTCCTCTAATTTACTGGGGGATACGCATTATGACGATAAACTCATCTTT.

This clone was detected only a few times. The protein held in TCRdb is that of a much larger clone and does not match this DNA's translation at residue 18, likely because of a read error; the protein shown is translated from the DNA. The V gene is TRDV1, the J gene TRDJ1; 11 nucleotides agree with TRDD3. TCRdb does not report a J gene; here it was assigned by matching the DNA to germline references. CDR1 is TSWWSYY, CDR2 QGS, per germline. V trimming: 0 bases; J trimming: 1 base; junction bases outside the gene matches: 25. The CDR3 contains 24 residues. CDR3 residues: CALGELNLEITSYWGIFCTDKLIF. CDR3 sequence (DNA): TGTGCTCTTGGGGAACTTAATTTGGAAATTACTTCATACTGGGGGATATTCTGCACCGATAAACTCATCTTT.

A remark on this clone: One base separates it from a far larger clone, so it is likely a read error. The same CDR3 also results from other DNA sequences found in this sample. This rearrangement joins TRDV1 to TRDJ1; 12 bases are shared with TRDD3. Since TCRdb gives no J gene, matching the DNA to germline was used here to assign it. J lost 0 bases, V lost 3 bases, and 29 bases had no gene match. The germline gives CDR1 TSWWSYY, CDR2 QGS. CDR3 length: 25 amino acids. The CDR3 DNA reads TGTGCTCTTGGGGAGGGCCCCGTTCGGGACTTACTGGGGGATACTAGGGGGATATACACCGATAAACTCATCTTT. Translated: CALGEGPVRDLLGDTRGIYTDKLIF.

To note about this clone: TCRdb assigns this DNA the protein of a much larger clone, which departs from its translation at residue 15; this likely reflects a read error, and the protein shown comes from translating the DNA. This chain uses TRDV1 with TRDJ1; 7 bases match TRDD3. The J gene is absent in TCRdb and was assigned here via DNA matching to germline. V was pared by 1 base and J by 8 bases, with 25 bases of the junction left unmatched. Germline values: CDR1 TSWWSYY, CDR2 QGS. The CDR3 length is 20 residues. The CDR3 region is CALGEPNLLTGIRGMTKLIF. The CDR3 region has the DNA TGTGCTCTTGGGGAACCAAACCTACTCACGGGTATTCGGGGGATGACAAAACTCATCTTT.

This clone appeared many times. With only one base between it and a far larger clone, this is likely a read error. Within the sample, other DNA sequences also encode this same CDR3. V usage is TRDV2 and J usage is TRDJ1, with 8 bases identical to TRDD3. Germline-derived CDR1 and CDR2 are GEAIGNYY and EKD. V lost 1 base and J lost 0; bases outside the gene matches: 18. The CDR3 runs to 20 residues. The CDR3 DNA sequence: TGTGCCTGTGACACGCATCCCCGAATGCTGGGGGACAGGTACACCGATAAACTCATCTTT. Translation: CACDTHPRMLGDRYTDKLIF.

This clone was seen repeatedly, ten times or more. It is likely a read error: a sequence one base away is far more abundant. Other DNA variants within this sample encode the same CDR3. This chain joins TRDV3 and TRDJ1, with 8 bases matching TRDD2. As TCRdb names no J gene, one was assigned here on the basis of a DNA match to germline. Germline V CDR1 and CDR2: TVYSNPD, GDNSRS (reference sequence). The CDR3 extends over 16 amino acids. Trimming cost V 2 bases and J 0 bases; bases outside gene matches: 11. The CDR3 sequence: CAFRFLLGLYTDKLIF. CDR3 in DNA: TGTGCCTTTCGCTTCCTACTAGGGCTGTACACCGATAAACTCATCTTT.

Only a few counts were recorded for this clone. TCRdb records a much larger clone's protein for this DNA, with a difference at residue 9 that likely arises from a read error; the protein given is the translation of the DNA. The rearrangement uses TRDV1 and TRDJ1; D is perhaps TRDD3 (5 bases). TCRdb offers no J gene call, so here the DNA was matched to germline to obtain one. Germline assignment: CDR1 TSWWSYY and CDR2 QGS. The length of the CDR3 is 28 residues. V was pared by 0 bases and J by 7 bases, with 54 bases between. CDR3 protein: CALGELSHKAPVPGRVYWPPGVSIKLIF. DNA for the CDR3: TGTGCTCTTGGGGAACTCTCTCACAAGGCCCCCGTCCCAGGACGCGTTTACTGGCCTCCCGGTGTATCGATTAAACTCATCTTT.

To note about this clone: A read error is likely here: a far larger clone is one base away. This sample also contains other DNA sequences that code for the same CDR3. V is TRDV1 and J is TRDJ1; 9 bases fit TRDD2. The J gene, left out of TCRdb, was set here by checking the DNA against germline. Per germline, CDR1 TSWWSYY and CDR2 QGS. This CDR3 is built from 23 residues. In DNA, the CDR3 is TGTGCTCTCGGGGAACCCCATCACCTTCCTACAAGTACTGGTCGAAAATACACCGATAAACTCATCTTT. Residues: CALGEPHHLPTSTGRKYTDKLIF.

Concerning this clone itself: This probably arose from a read error, given a far larger clone one base away. Other DNA sequences from this sample encode an identical CDR3 as well. This chain uses TRDV1 with TRDJ1, with a weak D call TRDD3 (5 bases). As TCRdb names no J gene, one was assigned here on the basis of a DNA match to germline. The CDR3 totals 21 residues. CDR1 and CDR2 (germline): TSWWSYY, QGS. Trimming removed 0 bases from V and 1 base from J, with 27 bases in between. CDR3 amino acids: CALGELRCCTGGTGRTDKLIF. The CDR3 DNA follows: TGTGCTCTTGGGGAACTAAGGTGTTGCACTGGTGGAACGGGGCGCACCGATAAACTCATCTTT.

This clone came up many times. TCRdb has a much larger clone's protein, which differs at residue 9 from the translation of this DNA, likely because of a read error; what is shown is the protein translated from the DNA. The chain joins TRDV1 to TRDJ1; TRDD3 matches 11 bases. The length of the CDR3 is 26 residues. The germline V gene encodes CDR1 TSWWSYY and CDR2 QGS. The V segment lost 1 base and the J segment 6 bases; nucleotides outside the gene matches: 37. The chain's CDR3 is CALGEPRRTPYWGIIGIGGPRHKLIF. The CDR3 bases are TGTGCTCTTGGGGAACCTAGACGCACCCCGTACTGGGGGATAATCGGGATCGGGGGGCCTCGTCATAAACTCATCTTT.